The present TCR beta chain was sequenced within a study of control samples from healthy donors and cancer patients. Only in-frame clones appear in the TCRdb table, and some are missing; sequencing was by immunoSEQ multiplex PCR. The sample carries more than 140,000 clones, 85% to 95% recorded once. Per the germline V gene, CDR1 is SGHRS and CDR2 is YFSETQ. V was pared by 2 bases and J by 7 bases, with 9 bases of the junction left unmatched. This CDR3 is built from 17 residues. Input material: blood. The TCR was taken from a man aged 40-49 years in good health. This rearrangement joins TRBV5-1 to TRBJ2-2; TRBD2 agrees at 12 bases. The CDR3 sequence: CASSFITLAGGYGELFF. The CDR3 DNA is TGCGCCAGCAGCTTCATCACACTAGCGGGGGGCTACGGGGAGCTGTTTTTT.